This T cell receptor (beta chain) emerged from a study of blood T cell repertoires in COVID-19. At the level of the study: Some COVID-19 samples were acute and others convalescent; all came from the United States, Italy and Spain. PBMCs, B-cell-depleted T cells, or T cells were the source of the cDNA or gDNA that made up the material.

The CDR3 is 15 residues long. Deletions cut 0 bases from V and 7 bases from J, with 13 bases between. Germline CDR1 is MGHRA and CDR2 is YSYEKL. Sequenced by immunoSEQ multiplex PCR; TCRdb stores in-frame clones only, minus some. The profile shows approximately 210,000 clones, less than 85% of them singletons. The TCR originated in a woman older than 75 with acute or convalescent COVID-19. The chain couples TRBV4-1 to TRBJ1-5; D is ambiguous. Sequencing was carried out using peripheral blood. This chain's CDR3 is CASSQDFREEQPQHF. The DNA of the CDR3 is TGCGCCAGCAGCCAAGATTTTAGGGAGGAACAGCCCCAGCATTTT.